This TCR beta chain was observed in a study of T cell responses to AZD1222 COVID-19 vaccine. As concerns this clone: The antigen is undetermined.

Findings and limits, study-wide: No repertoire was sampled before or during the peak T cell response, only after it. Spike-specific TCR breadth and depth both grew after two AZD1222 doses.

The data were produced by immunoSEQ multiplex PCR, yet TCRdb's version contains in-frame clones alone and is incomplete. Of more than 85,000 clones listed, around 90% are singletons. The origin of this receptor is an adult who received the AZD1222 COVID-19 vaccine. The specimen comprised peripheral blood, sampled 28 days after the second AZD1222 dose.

As DNA, the CDR3 is TGTGCCAGCAGCCCCCAGGGGGCTGGAAACACCATATATTTT. Amino acid sequence: CASSPQGAGNTIYF. The chain has TRBV9 and TRBJ1-3, with 7 positions matching TRBD1. The germline V gene has CDR1 SGDLS and CDR2 YYNGEE. CDR3 size: 14 residues. Trimming took 4 bases from V and 2 from J; bases not matched to a gene: 3.